This entry concerns a single T cell receptor beta chain. Its antigen remains unknown. Positively selected for CCR7, the CD45RO-negative cells used as naive CD8 cells excluded terminally differentiated effector memory CD45RA+ cells. Each of the donors was a healthy adult who was HIV-negative and had not had a recent acute infection or vaccination. From germline, CDR1 is SGHDN and CDR2 FVKESK. V was pared by 1 base and J by 7 bases, with 10 bases between. The CDR3 consists of 13 residues. The assay was immunoSEQ multiplex PCR, and TCRdb's table has in-frame clones only and misses some. The sample contains about 680,000 clones, approximately 90% of which appear only once. This record belongs to a study of shared clonotypes between healthy human individuals. Study-wide points: Expectations were that clonotype sharing among donors would be affected by sequencing depth.

The chain uses TRBV14 and TRBJ1-1, with D maybe TRBD1 (6 bases). The sequenced sample consisted of naive CD8+ T cells sorted from blood. The sequence was collected from a man younger than 45 in good health. CDR3 sequence (DNA): TGTGCCAGCAGCCAAGCGACGACAGGTGAAGCTTTCTTT. This encodes CASSQATTGEAFF.